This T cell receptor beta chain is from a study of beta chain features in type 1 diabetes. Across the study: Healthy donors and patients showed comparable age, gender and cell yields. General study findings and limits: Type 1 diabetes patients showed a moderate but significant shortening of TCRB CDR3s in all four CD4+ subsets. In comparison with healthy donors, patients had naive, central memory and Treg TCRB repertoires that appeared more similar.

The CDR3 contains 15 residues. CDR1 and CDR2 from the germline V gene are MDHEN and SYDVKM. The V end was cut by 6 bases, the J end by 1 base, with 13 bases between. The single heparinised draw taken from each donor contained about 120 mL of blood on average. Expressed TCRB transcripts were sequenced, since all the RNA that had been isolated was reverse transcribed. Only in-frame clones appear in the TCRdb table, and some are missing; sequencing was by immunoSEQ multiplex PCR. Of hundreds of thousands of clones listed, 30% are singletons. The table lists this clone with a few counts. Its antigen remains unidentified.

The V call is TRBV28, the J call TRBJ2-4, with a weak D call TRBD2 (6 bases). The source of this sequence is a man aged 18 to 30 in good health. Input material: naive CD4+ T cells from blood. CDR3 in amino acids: CASSTGTFAKNIQYF. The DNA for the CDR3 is TGTGCCAGCAGCACGGGGACTTTTGCCAAAAACATTCAGTACTTC. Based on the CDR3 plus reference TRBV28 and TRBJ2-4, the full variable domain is DVKVTQSSRYLVKRTGEKVFLECVQDMDHENMFWYRQDPGLGLRLIYFSYDVKMKEKGDIPEGYSVSREKKERFSLILESASTNQTSMYLCASSTGTFAKNIQYFGAGTRLSVL.